The 23 T cell receptor beta chains in this list originate from one sample, sequenced in a study of Ad26.COV2.S vaccination and SARS-CoV-2 variants. Clones were sequenced by immunoSEQ multiplex PCR, and TCRdb holds only the in-frame ones, with some missing. Of about half a million clones in the sample, roughly nine tenths are singletons; the top ten hold about 1.5%. Specified treatment: some 20 received Ad26.COV2.S at low or high dose, single or two shots; 5 received placebo; per-sample allocation not given. Sampling was performed 63 days after the first vaccine or placebo injection. The specimen comprised peripheral blood, sampled in a trial of Ad26.COV2.S vaccine versus placebo. These receptors were obtained from a person between 18 and 65 years old who received the Ad26.COV2.S COVID-19 vaccine or a placebo.

The CDR3 is CASSPEVLGEKLFF. The CDR3 nucleotides are TGTGCCAGCTCACCGGAAGTCTTGGGTGAAAAACTGTTTTTT. The V gene is TRBV18, the J gene TRBJ1-4, with D unresolved. Trimming stripped 3 bases from V and 7 bases from J, with 12 bases between. Germline V gene data show CDR1 as KGHSH and CDR2 as LQKENI. This CDR3 has 14 residues.

The CDR3 DNA is TGTGCCAGCAGCTTAGCAGAAACAGGGGGCCCCGTTAATGAAAAACTGTTTTTT. It yields the protein CASSLAETGGPVNEKLFF. V usage is TRBV7-6 and J usage is TRBJ1-4, with TRBD1 matching 9 bases. V lost 0 bases to trimming and J lost 4 bases; unmatched junction nucleotides: 9. The CDR3 loop spans 18 amino acids. CDR1 and CDR2 from the germline V gene are SGHVS and FNYEAQ.

V gene TRBV15 combines with J gene TRBJ2-7, with D maybe TRBD2 (7 bases). CDR3 length: 13 amino acids. The germline CDR1 and CDR2 sequences are LNHNV and YYDKDF (reference sequence). Trimming left V 5 bases short and J 5 bases short, with 13 bases between. The CDR3 sequence is CATSRGAVNEQYF. The CDR3 DNA reads TGTGCCACCAGCCGGGGGGCAGTGAACGAGCAGTACTTC.

The chain joins TRBV7-9 to TRBJ1-4; possibly TRBD1 for D (5 bases). V lost 2 bases and J lost 7, with 14 bases in between. Germline CDR1 SEHNR, CDR2 FQNEAQ (reference sequence). The CDR3 is 15 residues long. CDR3 residues: CASSLYRQSFEKLFF. As DNA, the CDR3 is TGTGCCAGCAGCTTATACAGACAGTCCTTTGAAAAACTGTTTTTT.

V and J are TRBV11-2 and TRBJ1-6; D is possibly TRBD1 (6 bases). Trimming took 4 bases from V and 6 from J, leaving 19 bases between them. The CDR3 totals 17 residues. CDR1 and CDR2 from the germline V gene are SGHAT and FQNNGV. The CDR3 protein is CASSSRGQGVSNSPLHF. The CDR3 coding sequence is TGTGCCAGCAGCTCCCGGGGGCAGGGTGTTAGTAATTCACCCCTCCACTTT.

This clone was recorded a few times. The CDR3 DNA sequence: TGTGCCCCCCCAGCGGGTGAAGCTTTCTTT. Its translation: CAPPAGEAFF. The V and J genes are TRBV2 and TRBJ1-1, with D unresolved. V lost 11 bases to trimming and J lost 7 bases, with 11 bases between them. Germline CDR1 and CDR2: SNHLY and FYNNEI. There are 10 residues in the CDR3.

The rearrangement joins TRBV18 to TRBJ1-4, with 7 bases fitting TRBD1. The CDR3 covers 15 residues. CDR1 and CDR2 (germline): KGHSH, LQKENI. The J segment lost 7 bases and the V segment lost 4 bases, leaving 9 bases of the junction unmatched. CDR3 bases: TGTGCCAGCTCACAGCGACAGGGTGAAGGTGAAAAACTGTTTTTT. Translating gives CASSQRQGEGEKLFF.

The chain couples TRBV3-1 (or the pseudogene TRBV3-2) to TRBJ2-1, with TRBD1 matching over 8 bases. This CDR3 has 15 residues. Germline V gives CDR1 LGHDT, CDR2 YNNKEL (reference sequence). V lost 4 bases to trimming and J lost 1 base; unmatched junction nucleotides: 3. CDR3 in amino acids: CASSPDRGSYNEQFF. CDR3 sequence (DNA): TGTGCCAGCAGCCCTGACAGGGGTTCCTACAATGAGCAGTTCTTC.

This clone appeared a single time. This sequence joins TRBV18 and TRBJ2-4; TRBD1 might be the D (6 bases). The CDR3 consists of 12 residues. Trimming shortened V by 3 bases and J by 6 bases, and 6 bases separated the two germline ends. Germline CDR1 reads KGHSH; CDR2 reads LQKENI. DNA of the CDR3: TGTGCCAGCTCACCGGACAGAAACATTCAGTACTTC. This gives the protein CASSPDRNIQYF.

The chain is built from TRBV28 and TRBJ1-5; no clear D gene. Trimming stripped 4 bases from V and 3 bases from J, with 13 bases between. This CDR3 contains 15 residues. The germline CDR1 and CDR2 sequences are MDHEN and SYDVKM. The CDR3 spells CASSSYREVNQPQHF. The CDR3 DNA sequence: TGTGCCAGCAGTTCCTACCGAGAGGTCAATCAGCCCCAGCATTTT.

This chain uses TRBV10-1 with TRBJ2-3, with a tentative D call TRBD2 (6 bases). Germline V gives CDR1 WNHNN, CDR2 SYGVQD (reference sequence). V lost 2 bases, J lost 3 bases, and 12 bases lay in between. The CDR3 runs to 15 residues. DNA for the CDR3: TGCGCCAGCAGTGAGGGAGGGGTACCTACAGATACGCAGTATTTT. Protein sequence: CASSEGGVPTDTQYF.

A few counts support this clone. The chain has TRBV7-9 and TRBJ1-5, with TRBD1 matching over 7 bases. This CDR3 comprises 13 residues. The V segment lost 2 bases and the J segment 5 bases; nucleotides outside the gene matches: 0. In germline, CDR1 is SEHNR, CDR2 FQNEAQ (reference sequence). This chain's CDR3 is CASSLTGDQPQHF. CDR3 nucleotides: TGTGCCAGCAGCTTAACAGGGGATCAGCCCCAGCATTTT.

This clone was counted between two and nine times. V gene TRBV30 combines with J gene TRBJ1-5; D is possibly TRBD1 (6 bases). Trimming removed 1 base from V and 9 bases from J, with 13 bases in between. Germline CDR1 is GTSNPN and CDR2 is SVGIG (reference sequence). The CDR3 loop spans 13 amino acids. CDR3 protein: CAWSGQGIAPQHF. The CDR3 DNA reads as TGTGCCTGGAGTGGGCAGGGGATTGCGCCCCAGCATTTT.

This rearrangement joins TRBV19 to TRBJ2-7, with 7 bases that match TRBD1. CDR1 LNHDA and CDR2 SQIVND come from the germline V gene (reference sequence). After removal of 2 bases from V and 4 bases from J, the junction contained 8 bases not matched to a gene. This CDR3 spans 15 amino acids. The chain's CDR3 is CASSIQAGGRYEQYF. The CDR3, as DNA: TGTGCCAGTAGTATACAGGCAGGGGGAAGGTACGAGCAGTACTTC.

The V and J genes are TRBV13 and TRBJ1-2, with D possibly matching TRBD1 (6 bases). The V end was cut by 1 base, the J end by 6 bases, with 21 bases between. Germline CDR1 PRHDT, CDR2 FYEKMQ (reference sequence). The CDR3 contains 17 residues. CDR3 amino acids: CASSLVAQGGGRNGYTF. Written as DNA, the CDR3 is TGTGCCAGCAGCTTAGTTGCACAGGGCGGAGGCCGGAATGGCTACACCTTC.

This clone came up once. The genes are TRBV11-3 and TRBJ2-1, with D hard to call. The CDR3 runs 15 residues. Germline loops: CDR1 SGHNT, CDR2 YENEEA. V was pared by 0 bases and J by 0 bases, with 6 bases between. CDR3 in amino acids: CASSLEASSYNEQFF. DNA for the CDR3: TGTGCCAGCAGCTTAGAGGCGAGCTCCTACAATGAGCAGTTCTTC.

The V gene is TRBV6-5, the J gene TRBJ1-4, with TRBD1 matching over 7 bases. CDR1 and CDR2 from the germline V gene are MNHEY and SVGAGI. V gave up 6 bases and J gave up 5 bases; unmatched junction bases: 9. The CDR3 runs to 15 residues. For the CDR3, the DNA is TGTGCCAGCAGGAGGAACAGGGGCATCAATGAAAAACTGTTTTTT. The encoded protein is CASRRNRGINEKLFF.

V and J are TRBV19 and TRBJ1-5; perhaps TRBD1 as D (6 bases). The CDR3 is 15 residues long. Germline-derived CDR1 and CDR2 are LNHDA and SQIVND (reference sequence). V was cut by 4 bases and J by 0 bases, with 10 bases left in between. CDR3 bases: TGTGCCAGTAGTAGCAGGACAGATAGCAATCAGCCCCAGCATTTT. Protein product: CASSSRTDSNQPQHF.

This clone was detected only a few times. The genes are TRBV25-1 and TRBJ1-6, with 7 bases lining up with TRBD1. Looked up from germline, CDR1 is MGHDK and CDR2 is SYGVNS. V lost 6 bases and J lost 7; bases outside the gene matches: 9. This CDR3 has 15 residues. CDR3 loop: CASSPGGQINSPLHF. The CDR3 region has the DNA TGTGCCAGCAGCCCCGGGGGACAGATCAATTCACCCCTCCACTTT.

The chain recombines TRBV5-6 with TRBJ1-1, with D perhaps matching TRBD1 (5 bases). The V end lost 5 bases, the J end lost 1 base, and 15 bases lay between the germline ends. CDR3 length equals 15 residues. Germline V gives CDR1 SGHDT, CDR2 YYEEEE. CDR3 amino acids: CASRQFWDPNTEAFF. Here the CDR3 DNA reads TGTGCCAGCAGACAGTTCTGGGACCCGAACACTGAAGCTTTCTTT. Drawing the rest from reference TRBV5-6 and TRBJ1-1, the complete variable domain is DAGVTQSPTHLIKTRGQQVTLRCSPKSGHDTVSWYQQALGQGPQFIFQYYEEEERQRGNFPDRFSGHQFPNYSSELNVNALLLGDSALYLCASRQFWDPNTEAFFGQGTRLTVV.

This chain joins TRBV29-1 and TRBJ2-1; 14 bases are shared with TRBD2. Per the germline V gene, CDR1 is SQVTM and CDR2 is ANQGSEA. The length of the CDR3 is 14 residues. The V and J ends lost 0 bases and 9 bases, in that order; junction bases with no gene match: 1. CDR3 protein: CSVEEGLAGVEQFF. The CDR3, as DNA: TGCAGCGTTGAAGAGGGACTAGCGGGAGTTGAGCAGTTCTTC.

This clone was recorded once. This rearrangement joins TRBV19 to TRBJ1-1; weak D call: TRBD1 (6 bases). The germline V gene encodes CDR1 LNHDA and CDR2 SQIVND (reference sequence). V dropped 1 base and J dropped 0 bases, with 12 bases sitting between them. The CDR3 covers 16 residues. CDR3 sequence (DNA): TGTGCCAGTAGTATAGCAGGACAGAGGATGAACACTGAAGCTTTCTTT. This gives the protein CASSIAGQRMNTEAFF.

This rearrangement joins TRBV11-2 to TRBJ2-7; no definite D call. V was pared by 7 bases and J by 1 base, with 14 bases between. The CDR3 runs to 14 residues. CDR1 and CDR2 (germline): SGHAT, FQNNGV. The CDR3 loop reads CASNPQWISYEQYF. DNA of the CDR3: TGTGCCAGCAACCCTCAGTGGATTTCCTACGAGCAGTACTTC.